Listed here are 3 T cell receptor beta chains from one sample, sequenced in a study of OX40 agonist ivuxolimab in advanced cancers. Clones were read by immunoSEQ multiplex PCR, and TCRdb kept only the in-frame ones, dropping some. The table records about 50,000 clones, about 89% of them present only once. The sequencing here drew on CD4+ or CD8+ T cells sorted from blood, taken in a trial of the OX40 agonist ivuxolimab. The receptors here all came from an adult with an advanced solid tumor such as melanoma, head and neck, liver or kidney cancer.

The chain joins TRBV27 to TRBJ1-6; 10 positions agree with TRBD1. Trimming at V came to 7 bases and at J to 6 bases, leaving 6 bases not matched to a gene. The CDR3 length is 15 residues. Germline V CDR1 and CDR2: MNHEY, SMNVEV (reference sequence). CDR3 in DNA: TGTGCCAGCAACTCAGGGGACAGGGGTAATTCACCCCTCCACTTT. It yields the protein CASNSGDRGNSPLHF.

As regards this clone: Germline is not matched at one junction end, which may reflect a read error. The chain carries TRBV7-9 and TRBJ1-5; D might be TRBD1 (6 bases). Germline values: CDR1 SEHNR, CDR2 FQNEAQ (reference sequence). CDR3 length: 14 amino acids. The chain's CDR3 is CASSLDRSNQPQHF. The CDR3 DNA reads TGTGCCAGCAGTTTAGACAGGTCCAATCAGCCCCAGCATTTT.

The CDR3 DNA reads TGTGCCAGTAGTATTGACGGAATAAATCAGCCCCAGCATTTT. Its translation is CASSIDGINQPQHF. The chain joins TRBV19 to TRBJ1-5; D call uncertain. V was shortened by 3 bases and J by 4 bases, with 10 bases between the two germline ends. This CDR3 is built from 14 residues. Germline CDR1 LNHDA, CDR2 SQIVND (reference sequence).